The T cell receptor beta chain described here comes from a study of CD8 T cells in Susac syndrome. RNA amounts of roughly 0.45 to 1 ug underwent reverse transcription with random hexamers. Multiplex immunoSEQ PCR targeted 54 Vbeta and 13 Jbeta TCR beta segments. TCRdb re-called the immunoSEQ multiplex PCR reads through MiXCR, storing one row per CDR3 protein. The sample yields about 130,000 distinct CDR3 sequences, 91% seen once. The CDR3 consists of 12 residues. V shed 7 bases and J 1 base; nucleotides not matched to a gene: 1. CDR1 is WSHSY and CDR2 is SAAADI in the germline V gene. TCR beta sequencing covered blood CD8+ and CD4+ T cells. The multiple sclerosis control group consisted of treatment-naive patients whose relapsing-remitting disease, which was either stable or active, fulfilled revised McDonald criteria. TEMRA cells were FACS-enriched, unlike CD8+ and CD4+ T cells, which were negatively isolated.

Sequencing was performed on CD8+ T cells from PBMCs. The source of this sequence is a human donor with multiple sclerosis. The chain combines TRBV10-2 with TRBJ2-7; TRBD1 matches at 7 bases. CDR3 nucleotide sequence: TGCGCCAGCAAACAGGGGTCCTACGAGCAGTACTTC. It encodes CASKQGSYEQYF.